One and the same sample provided the 6 T cell receptor beta chains below, sequenced in a study of blood T cell repertoires in COVID-19. This table comes from immunoSEQ multiplex PCR, and its TCRdb copy is limited to in-frame clones, with some not included. The sample lists about 190,000 clones; roughly 81% were seen once. Specimen: peripheral blood. Every receptor here comes from a woman in her sixties or seventies with active or convalescent COVID-19.

The CDR3 sequence: CASSPGQAAYSGNTIYF. CDR3 DNA sequence: TGTGCCAGCAGCCCGGGACAGGCTGCGTACTCTGGAAACACCATATATTTT. The J gene is TRBJ1-3, the V gene TRBV5-4; TRBD1 matches 8 bases. Looked up from germline, CDR1 is SGHNT and CDR2 is YYREEE (reference sequence). The V gene end was trimmed by 4 bases and the J gene end by 0 bases; junction bases not matched to a gene: 9. CDR3 size: 17 residues.

With respect to this clone: Other DNA sequences within the sample encode an identical CDR3. The chain carries TRBV5-1 and TRBJ1-1; 9 bases fit TRBD1. Trimming at V came to 1 base and at J to 0 bases, leaving 1 base not matched to a gene. CDR3 length: 15 amino acids. CDR1 is SGHRS, CDR2 YFSETQ, per germline. The CDR3, as DNA: TGCGCCAGCAGCTTGACAGGGGGCTTGAACACTGAAGCTTTCTTT. Translated, it gives CASSLTGGLNTEAFF.

The chain joins TRBV19 to TRBJ1-2; 7 bases fit TRBD1. The CDR3 spans 12 residues. Germline loops: CDR1 LNHDA, CDR2 SQIVND (reference sequence). The V gene end was trimmed by 10 bases and the J gene end by 1 base; junction bases not matched to a gene: 3. The CDR3 nucleotides are TGTGCCACTACAGGGGATAACTATGGCTACACCTTC. Translating it yields CATTGDNYGYTF. Based on the CDR3 plus reference TRBV19 and TRBJ1-2, the full variable domain is DGGITQSPKYLFRKEGQNVTLSCEQNLNHDAMYWYRQDPGQGLRLIYYSQIVNDFQKGDIAEGYSVSREKKESFPLTVTSAQKNPTAFYLCATTGDNYGYTFGSGTRLTVV.

The rearrangement uses TRBV5-4 and TRBJ2-5, with D possibly TRBD2 on 5 matching bases. There are 15 residues in the CDR3. V was shortened by 0 bases and J by 4 bases, with 13 bases between the two germline ends. CDR1 SGHNT and CDR2 YYREEE come from the germline V gene (reference sequence). CDR3 in amino acids: CASSLASRVTETQYF. In nucleotides, the CDR3 is TGTGCCAGCAGCTTGGCTAGCCGGGTTACAGAGACCCAGTACTTC.

The rearrangement uses TRBV14 and TRBJ2-7, with 11 bases identical to TRBD2. Germline values: CDR1 SGHDN, CDR2 FVKESK. V shed 2 bases and J 10 bases; nucleotides not matched to a gene: 7. The CDR3 runs to 14 residues. The CDR3 protein is CASSQQLAGATQYF. CDR3 nucleotides: TGTGCCAGCAGCCAACAACTAGCGGGGGCGACACAGTACTTC. The whole variable domain, filled in from reference TRBV14 and TRBJ2-7, reads EAGVTQFPSHSVIEKGQTVTLRCDPISGHDNLYWYRRVMGKEIKFLLHFVKESKQDESGMPNNRFLAERTGGTYSTLKVQPAELEDSGVYFCASSQQLAGATQYFGPGTRLTVT.

This sequence joins TRBV7-3 and TRBJ1-3, with 9 bases fitting TRBD1. There are 15 residues in the CDR3. The V gene end was trimmed by 5 bases and the J gene end by 2 bases; junction bases not matched to a gene: 4. Germline V gives CDR1 SGHTA, CDR2 FQGTGA. The CDR3 spells CASSRRQGAGNTIYF. The CDR3 DNA sequence: TGTGCCAGCAGCCGAAGACAGGGGGCTGGAAACACCATATATTTT.